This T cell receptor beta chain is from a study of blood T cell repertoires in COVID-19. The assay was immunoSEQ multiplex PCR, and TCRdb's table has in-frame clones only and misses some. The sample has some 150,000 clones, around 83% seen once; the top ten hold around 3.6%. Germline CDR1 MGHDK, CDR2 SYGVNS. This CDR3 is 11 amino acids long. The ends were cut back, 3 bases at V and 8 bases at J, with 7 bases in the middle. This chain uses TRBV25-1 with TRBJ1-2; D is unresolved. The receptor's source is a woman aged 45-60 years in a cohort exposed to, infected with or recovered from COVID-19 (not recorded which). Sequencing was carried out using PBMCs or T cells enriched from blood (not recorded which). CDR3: CASSESGGYTF. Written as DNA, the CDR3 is TGTGCCAGCAGTGAGTCGGGGGGCTACACCTTC.